Described below is a single TCR beta chain sequence and its context. Its antigen is unidentified. These data are taken from a study of cytomegalovirus exposure and HLA in healthy donors. General study results and limits: Relative to the approximately 630-donor mean, N-insertions were reportedly fewer in an Asian-associated ancestry cluster in a later analysis.

It was with 60 Vbeta and 13 Jbeta primers that the PCR ran. TCRdb's table, derived via immunoSEQ multiplex PCR, lists solely in-frame clones and lacks some. The table lists 120,000 to 150,000 clones, over 75% of them singletons. Trimming shortened V by 4 bases and J by 4 bases, and 6 bases separated the two germline ends. The CDR3 is made up of 13 amino acids. Germline V gene lookup returns CDR1 SGHDT and CDR2 YYEEEE. This clonotype originated in a woman between 50 and 59 years old in good health and CMV-seropositive. The chain has TRBV5-6 and TRBJ2-6; D not certain. Specimen: PBMCs. CDR3 DNA sequence: TGTGCCAGCAGCCGGGTGGGGGCCAACGTCCTGACTTTC. Its translation: CASSRVGANVLTF. The whole variable domain, remainder taken from reference TRBV5-6 and TRBJ2-6, is DAGVTQSPTHLIKTRGQQVTLRCSPKSGHDTVSWYQQALGQGPQFIFQYYEEEERQRGNFPDRFSGHQFPNYSSELNVNALLLGDSALYLCASSRVGANVLTFGAGSRLTVL.